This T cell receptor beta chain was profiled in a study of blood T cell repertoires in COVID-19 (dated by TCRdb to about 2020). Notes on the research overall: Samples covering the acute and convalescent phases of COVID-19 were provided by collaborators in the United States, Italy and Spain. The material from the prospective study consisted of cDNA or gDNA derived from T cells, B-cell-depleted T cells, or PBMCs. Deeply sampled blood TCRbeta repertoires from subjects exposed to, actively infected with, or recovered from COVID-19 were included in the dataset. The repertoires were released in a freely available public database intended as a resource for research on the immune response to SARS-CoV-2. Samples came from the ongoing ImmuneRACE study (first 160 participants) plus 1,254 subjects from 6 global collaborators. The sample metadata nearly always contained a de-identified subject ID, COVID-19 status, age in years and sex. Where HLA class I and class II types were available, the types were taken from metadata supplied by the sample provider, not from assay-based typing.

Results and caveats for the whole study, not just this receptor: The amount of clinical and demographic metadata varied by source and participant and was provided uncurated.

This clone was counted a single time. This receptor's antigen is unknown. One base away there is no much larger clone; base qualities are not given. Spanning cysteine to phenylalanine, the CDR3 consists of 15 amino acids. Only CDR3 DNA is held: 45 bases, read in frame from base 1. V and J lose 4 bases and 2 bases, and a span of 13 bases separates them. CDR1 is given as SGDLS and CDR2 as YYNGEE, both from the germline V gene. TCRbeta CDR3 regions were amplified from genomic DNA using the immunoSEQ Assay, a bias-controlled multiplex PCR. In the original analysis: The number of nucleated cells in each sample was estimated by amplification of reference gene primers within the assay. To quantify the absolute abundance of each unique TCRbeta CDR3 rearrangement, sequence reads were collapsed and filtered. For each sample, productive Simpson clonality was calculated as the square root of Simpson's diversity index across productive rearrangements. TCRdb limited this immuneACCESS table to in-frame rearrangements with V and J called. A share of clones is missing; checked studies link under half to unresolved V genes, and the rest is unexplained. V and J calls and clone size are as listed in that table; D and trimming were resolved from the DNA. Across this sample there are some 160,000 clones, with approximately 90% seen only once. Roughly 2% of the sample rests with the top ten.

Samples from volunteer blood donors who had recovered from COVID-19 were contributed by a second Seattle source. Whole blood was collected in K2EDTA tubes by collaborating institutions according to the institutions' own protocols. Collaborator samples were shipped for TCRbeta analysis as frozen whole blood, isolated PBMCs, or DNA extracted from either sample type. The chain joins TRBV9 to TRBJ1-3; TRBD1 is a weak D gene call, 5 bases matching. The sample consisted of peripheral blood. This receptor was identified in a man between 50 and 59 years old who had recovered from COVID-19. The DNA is TGTGCCAGCAGCCCAGACGGGGGGACTGGAAACACCATATATTTT. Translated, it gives CASSPDGGTGNTIYF.